The 17 T cell receptor beta chains below all came from one sample that was sequenced in a study of breast tumors, draining lymph nodes, adjacent tissues. Breast cancer patients provided tissue from their axillary draining lymph nodes. TCRdb re-called the multiplex PCR reads with MiXCR, one entry per CDR3 protein. The profile shows a few hundred thousand distinct CDR3 sequences, nearly 35% of them singletons. The sample was axillary lymph node tissue. These receptor sequences come from a female donor with breast cancer. Some clones in this sample may be carry-over from other donors' samples.

As regards this clonotype: Possible read error: a much larger clone is one base away. A read error is likely, as this CDR3 ends without the conserved phenylalanine or tryptophan. The chain couples TRBV7-2 to TRBJ2-7; 7 positions agree with TRBD2. The CDR3 has 14 amino acids. Germline V lookup: CDR1 SGHTA, CDR2 FQGNSA. With 6 bases clipped from V and 5 bases from J, the junction kept 10 bases outside the gene matches. The CDR3 DNA is TGTGCCAGCAGTTGGACTAGTAGTAGGAACGAGCAGTACCTC. Amino acid sequence: CASSWTSSRNEQYL.

There are many counts of this clonotype. The chain combines TRBV20-1 with TRBJ2-1; possibly TRBD2 for D (7 bases). CDR1 is DFQATT and CDR2 is SNEGSKA in the germline V gene (reference sequence). CDR3 length equals 16 residues. The V end was cut by 5 bases, the J end by 4 bases, with 21 bases between. CDR3 DNA sequence: TGCAGTGCTCTAGACAGGCGGGGGCTAGGTTACAATGAGCAGTTCTTC. This codes for CSALDRRGLGYNEQFF.

This clonotype showed up many times. The J gene is TRBJ2-1, the V gene TRBV7-9; 8 positions agree with TRBD2. The CDR3 has 15 residues. CDR1 is SEHNR and CDR2 is FQNEAQ in the germline V gene (reference sequence). Unmatched junction bases numbered 7, after V lost 5 bases and J lost 4 bases. In DNA, the CDR3 is TGTGCCAGCAGCCGAAGCGGGAGTTGGTACAATGAGCAGTTCTTC. It specifies CASSRSGSWYNEQFF.

The table lists this clonotype with many counts. This sequence joins TRBV5-1 and TRBJ1-2; the D is unclear. The CDR3 totals 17 residues. Trimming pared 0 bases from V and 4 bases from J, leaving 19 bases between. Germline CDR1 SGHRS, CDR2 YFSETQ. CDR3 nucleotides: TGCGCCAGCAGCTTGGATGGCACCCCCTCAGAGGGCTATGGCTACACCTTC. Amino acids: CASSLDGTPSEGYGYTF.

About this clonotype itself: The conserved phenylalanine or tryptophan is not found at the CDR3 terminus, so this likely reflects a read error. The rearrangement uses TRBV7-2 and TRBJ2-7; the D is unclear. CDR3 length equals 13 residues. Trimming shortened V by 8 bases and J by 1 base, and 12 bases separated the two germline ends. Germline V gives CDR1 SGHTA, CDR2 FQGNSA. DNA of the CDR3: TGTGCCAGCGCAATCGGGCAGTCCTACGAGCAGTACAAC. Protein sequence: CASAIGQSYEQYN.

This clonotype was observed many times. The rearrangement joins TRBV20-1 to TRBJ2-5, with TRBD2 matching over 7 bases. Germline CDR1 DFQATT, CDR2 SNEGSKA (reference sequence). Unmatched junction bases numbered 16, after V lost 8 bases and J lost 4 bases. The CDR3 is made up of 15 amino acids. CDR3 coding DNA: TGCAGTCGTCTCCTTCGGATAGCGGGTAGAGAGACCCAGTACTTC. As protein: CSRLLRIAGRETQYF.

This clonotype was counted many times. This chain uses TRBV12-3 or TRBV12-4 with TRBJ1-5; tentative D call: TRBD1 (5 bases). Trimming left V 6 bases short and J 5 bases short, with 17 bases between. This CDR3 spans 15 amino acids. In DNA, the CDR3 is TGTGCCAGCAGCCTGGGACGGGGGAGGGATCAGCCCCAGCATTTT. It specifies CASSLGRGRDQPQHF.

The chain uses TRBV6-6 and TRBJ1-5; D remains unclear. Per germline, CDR1 MNHNY and CDR2 SVGAGI (reference sequence). Trimming cost V 0 bases and J 4 bases, with 7 bases left between them. This CDR3 is 14 amino acids long. CDR3 in DNA: TGTGCCAGCAGTTACTCGAGACCAAATCAGCCCCAGCATTTT. Protein: CASSYSRPNQPQHF.

This clonotype has a count of ten or more. The chain uses TRBV6-1 and TRBJ1-5, with TRBD1 identical over 7 bases. Looked up from germline, CDR1 is MNHNS and CDR2 is SASEGT. Germline trimming cut 7 bases from V and 1 base from J; bases unmatched to any gene: 7. The CDR3 is made up of 15 amino acids. Here the CDR3 DNA reads TGTGCCAGCACTGAGGGGACAGTCAGCAATCAGCCCCAGCATTTT. Amino acid sequence: CASTEGTVSNQPQHF.

Turning to this clonotype: This clone may be a read error of a much larger clone one base away. The V gene is TRBV6-1, the J gene TRBJ2-5; 7 bases line up with TRBD1. V lost 6 bases, J lost 2 bases, and 9 bases stayed unmatched. The CDR3 consists of 15 residues. Germline V gene lookup returns CDR1 MNHNS and CDR2 SASEGT. The CDR3 reads CASRPGQRDQETQYF. The CDR3 DNA reads as TGTGCCAGCAGACCGGGACAGAGAGATCAAGAGACCCAGTACTTC.

About this clonotype: Since a much larger clone is just one base distant, this may be a read error. The chain is built from TRBV4-1 and TRBJ2-2, with D uncertain. There are 15 residues in the CDR3. CDR1 is MGHRA and CDR2 is YSYEKL in the germline V gene. DNA for the CDR3: TGCACCAGCAGCCAATTTGGGCTTAACACCGGGGAGCTGTTTTTT. It yields the protein CTSSQFGLNTGELFF.

This clonotype was counted at least ten times. The rearrangement links TRBV3-1 to TRBJ1-2, with D perhaps TRBD1 (6 bases). Per germline, CDR1 LGHDT and CDR2 YNNKEL (reference sequence). V was clipped by 3 bases and J by 7 bases, with 18 bases between them. This CDR3 spans 15 amino acids. CDR3 bases: TGTGCCAGCAGCCATCGTCTATTACAGGGAACTGGCTACACCTTC. It encodes CASSHRLLQGTGYTF.

The table lists this clonotype with many counts. The chain combines TRBV7-3 with TRBJ2-5, with unresolved D. The ends were cut back, 5 bases at V and 5 bases at J, with 15 bases in the middle. From germline, CDR1 is SGHTA and CDR2 FQGTGA. This CDR3 region has 14 residues. The CDR3 region has the DNA TGTGCCAGCAGCCCCCCCGGGCCGCCCGAGACCCAGTACTTC. It is translated as CASSPPGPPETQYF.

The chain uses TRBV3-1 and TRBJ2-3; D remains unclear. V lost 5 bases and J 4 bases, leaving 7 bases between the germline ends. CDR1 and CDR2 (germline): LGHDT, YNNKEL (reference sequence). The CDR3 covers 12 residues. CDR3 region: CASSSRADTQYF. The CDR3 DNA reads as TGTGCCAGCAGCTCAAGGGCAGATACGCAGTATTTT.

The sample holds many counts of this clonotype. The V and J genes are TRBV12-3 or TRBV12-4 and TRBJ2-5, with D possibly being TRBD1 (5 bases). Trimming took 6 bases from V and 5 from J, leaving 13 bases between them. The CDR3 sequence is 13 residues long. CDR3 loop: CASSDSFRETQYF. The CDR3 DNA sequence: TGTGCCAGCAGCGACAGCTTCCGGGAGACCCAGTACTTC.

The chain has TRBV6-1 and TRBJ2-5; D is uncertain. The CDR3 totals 14 residues. Trimming took off 5 bases at V and 2 bases at J, with 12 bases between the two ends. The germline V gene encodes CDR1 MNHNS and CDR2 SASEGT. The CDR3 spells CASSQELGQETQYF. Written as DNA, the CDR3 is TGTGCCAGCAGTCAAGAATTGGGGCAAGAGACCCAGTACTTC.

This clonotype was seen only a few times. The chain links TRBV5-6 to TRBJ2-5, with TRBD2 identical over 8 bases. Trimming at V came to 4 bases and at J to 6 bases, leaving 11 bases not matched to a gene. Looked up from germline, CDR1 is SGHDT and CDR2 is YYEEEE. CDR3 length: 15 residues. CDR3 in DNA: TGTGCCAGCAGCCAATACCGGGGGGGAAGGAAGACCCAGTACTTC. Translating gives CASSQYRGGRKTQYF.